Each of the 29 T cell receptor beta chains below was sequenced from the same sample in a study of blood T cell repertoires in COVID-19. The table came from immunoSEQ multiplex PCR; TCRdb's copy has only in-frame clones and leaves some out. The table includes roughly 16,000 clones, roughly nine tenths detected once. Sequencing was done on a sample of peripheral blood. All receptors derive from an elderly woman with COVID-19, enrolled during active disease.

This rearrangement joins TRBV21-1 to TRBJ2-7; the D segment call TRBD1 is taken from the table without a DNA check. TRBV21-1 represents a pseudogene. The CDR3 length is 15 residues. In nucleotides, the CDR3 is TGTGCCAGCAGCAAAACGGACAGAAGCTCCTACGAGCAGTACTTC. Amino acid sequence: CASSKTDRSSYEQYF.

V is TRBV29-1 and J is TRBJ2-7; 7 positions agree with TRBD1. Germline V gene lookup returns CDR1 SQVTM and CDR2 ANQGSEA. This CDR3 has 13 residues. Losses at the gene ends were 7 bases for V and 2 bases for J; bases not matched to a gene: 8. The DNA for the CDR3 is TGCAGCGCTACGGACAGGTCCACCTACGAGCAGTACTTC. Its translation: CSATDRSTYEQYF.

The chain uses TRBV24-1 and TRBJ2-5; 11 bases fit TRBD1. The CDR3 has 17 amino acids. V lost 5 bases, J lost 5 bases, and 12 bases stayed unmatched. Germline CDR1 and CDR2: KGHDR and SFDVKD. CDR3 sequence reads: CATSAGIGTGGRETQYF. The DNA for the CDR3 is TGTGCCACCAGTGCCGGAATCGGGACAGGGGGGAGGGAGACCCAGTACTTC.

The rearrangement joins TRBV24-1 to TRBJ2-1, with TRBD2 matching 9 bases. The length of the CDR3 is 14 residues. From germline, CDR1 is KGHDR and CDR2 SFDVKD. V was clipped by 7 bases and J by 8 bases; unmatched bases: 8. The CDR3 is CATRGLAPGDEQFF. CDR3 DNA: TGTGCCACCAGGGGACTAGCCCCAGGGGATGAGCAGTTCTTC.

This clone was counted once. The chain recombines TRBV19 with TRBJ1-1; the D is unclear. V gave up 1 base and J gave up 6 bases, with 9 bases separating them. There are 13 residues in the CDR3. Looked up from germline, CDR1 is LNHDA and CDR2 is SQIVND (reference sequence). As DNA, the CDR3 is TGTGCCAGTAGTATAGGAGGGCGGTCTGAAGCTTTCTTT. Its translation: CASSIGGRSEAFF. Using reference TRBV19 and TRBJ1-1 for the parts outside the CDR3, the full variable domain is DGGITQSPKYLFRKEGQNVTLSCEQNLNHDAMYWYRQDPGQGLRLIYYSQIVNDFQKGDIAEGYSVSREKKESFPLTVTSAQKNPTAFYLCASSIGGRSEAFFGQGTRLTVV.

The CDR3 is CASNLDRGRETQYF. The DNA for the CDR3 is TGTGCCAGCAATCTGGACAGGGGGAGGGAGACCCAGTACTTC. The J gene is TRBJ2-5, the V gene TRBV6-5; 10 bases agree with TRBD1. Germline V gene sequence: CDR1 MNHEY, CDR2 SVGAGI. The CDR3 has 14 residues. Trimming at V came to 7 bases and at J to 5 bases, leaving 7 bases not matched to a gene.

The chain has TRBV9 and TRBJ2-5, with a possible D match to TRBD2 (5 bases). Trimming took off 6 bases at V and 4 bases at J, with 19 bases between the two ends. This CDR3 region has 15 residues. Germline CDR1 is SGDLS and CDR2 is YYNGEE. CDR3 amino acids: CASTGMGTRGETQYF. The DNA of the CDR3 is TGTGCCAGCACCGGAATGGGAACTCGGGGAGAGACCCAGTACTTC.

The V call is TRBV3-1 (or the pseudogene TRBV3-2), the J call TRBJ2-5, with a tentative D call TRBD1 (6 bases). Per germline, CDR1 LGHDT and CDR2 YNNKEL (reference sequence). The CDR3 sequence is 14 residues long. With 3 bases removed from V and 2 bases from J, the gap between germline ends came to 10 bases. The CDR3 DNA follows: TGTGCCAGCAGCCAGGGGGCGATTCAAGAGACCCAGTACTTC. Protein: CASSQGAIQETQYF.

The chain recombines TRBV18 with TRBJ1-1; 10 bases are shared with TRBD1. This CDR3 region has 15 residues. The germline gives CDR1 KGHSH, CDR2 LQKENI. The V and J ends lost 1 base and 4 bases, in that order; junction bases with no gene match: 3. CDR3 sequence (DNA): TGTGCCAGCTCACCACTAGGGACAGGGGTCACTGAAGCTTTCTTT. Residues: CASSPLGTGVTEAFF.

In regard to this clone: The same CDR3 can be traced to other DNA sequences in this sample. The CDR3 DNA is TGTGCCAGCAGTTTGAAACTAGCGGGAGGCTACGAGCAGTACTTC. This translates into CASSLKLAGGYEQYF. This chain uses TRBV28 with TRBJ2-7; TRBD2 aligns across 12 bases. The CDR3 has 15 residues. The V gene end was trimmed by 3 bases and the J gene end by 3 bases; junction bases not matched to a gene: 3. Germline V gene sequence: CDR1 MDHEN, CDR2 SYDVKM.

CDR3 DNA: TGTGCCAGCAGCATAACGAACAGGGATAACTATGGCTACACCTTC. Translated: CASSITNRDNYGYTF. This chain joins TRBV28 and TRBJ1-2; weak D call: TRBD1 (6 bases). Germline values: CDR1 MDHEN, CDR2 SYDVKM. V was clipped by 6 bases and J by 1 base, with 15 bases between them. This CDR3 contains 15 residues.

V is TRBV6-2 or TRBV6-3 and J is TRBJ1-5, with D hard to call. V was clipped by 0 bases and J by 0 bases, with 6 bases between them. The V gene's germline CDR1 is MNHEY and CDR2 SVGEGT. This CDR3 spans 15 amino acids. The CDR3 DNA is TGTGCCAGCAGTTACTCGGGCTATAGCAATCAGCCCCAGCATTTT. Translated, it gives CASSYSGYSNQPQHF.

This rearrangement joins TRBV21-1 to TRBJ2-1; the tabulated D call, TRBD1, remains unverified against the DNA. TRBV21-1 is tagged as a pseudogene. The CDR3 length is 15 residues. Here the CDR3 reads CASIWGQGLNNEQFF. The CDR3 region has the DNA TGTGCCAGCATCTGGGGCCAGGGGCTCAACAATGAGCAGTTCTTC.

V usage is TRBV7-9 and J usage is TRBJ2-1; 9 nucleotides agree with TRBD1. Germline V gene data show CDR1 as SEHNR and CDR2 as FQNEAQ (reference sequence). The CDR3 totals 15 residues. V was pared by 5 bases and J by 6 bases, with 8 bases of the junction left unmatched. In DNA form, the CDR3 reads TGTGCCAGCAGCCCACGGGACAGGGTCTCCAATGAGCAGTTCTTC. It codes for CASSPRDRVSNEQFF.

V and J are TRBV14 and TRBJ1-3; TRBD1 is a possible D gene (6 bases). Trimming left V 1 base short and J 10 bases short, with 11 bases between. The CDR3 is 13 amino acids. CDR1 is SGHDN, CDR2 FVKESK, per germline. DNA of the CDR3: TGTGCCAGCAGCCAAGGTGACAGGCGGACCATATATTTT. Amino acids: CASSQGDRRTIYF.

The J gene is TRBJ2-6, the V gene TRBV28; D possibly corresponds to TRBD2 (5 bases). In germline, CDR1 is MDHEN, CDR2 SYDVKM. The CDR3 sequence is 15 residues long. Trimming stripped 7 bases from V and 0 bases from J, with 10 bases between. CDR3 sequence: CASKTGNSGANVLTF. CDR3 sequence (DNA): TGTGCCAGCAAGACGGGGAACTCTGGGGCCAACGTCCTGACTTTC.

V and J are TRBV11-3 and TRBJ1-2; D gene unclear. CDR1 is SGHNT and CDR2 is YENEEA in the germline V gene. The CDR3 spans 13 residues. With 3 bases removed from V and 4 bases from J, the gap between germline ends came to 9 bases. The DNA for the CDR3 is TGTGCCAGCAGCTTTGTCGGTGGCTATGGCTACACCTTC. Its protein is CASSFVGGYGYTF.

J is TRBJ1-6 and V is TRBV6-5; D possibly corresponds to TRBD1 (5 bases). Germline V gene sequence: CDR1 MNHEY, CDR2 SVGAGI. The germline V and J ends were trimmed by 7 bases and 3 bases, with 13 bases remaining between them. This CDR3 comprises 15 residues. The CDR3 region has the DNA TGTGCCAGCATCCGCGGGGACTACTATAATTCACCCCTCCACTTT. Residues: CASIRGDYYNSPLHF.

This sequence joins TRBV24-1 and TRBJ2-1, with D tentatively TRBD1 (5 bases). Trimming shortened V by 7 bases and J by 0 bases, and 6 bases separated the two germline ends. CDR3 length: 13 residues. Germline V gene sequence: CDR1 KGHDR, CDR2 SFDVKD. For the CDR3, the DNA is TGTGCCACCAGCAGGGTCTCCTACAATGAGCAGTTCTTC. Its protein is CATSRVSYNEQFF.

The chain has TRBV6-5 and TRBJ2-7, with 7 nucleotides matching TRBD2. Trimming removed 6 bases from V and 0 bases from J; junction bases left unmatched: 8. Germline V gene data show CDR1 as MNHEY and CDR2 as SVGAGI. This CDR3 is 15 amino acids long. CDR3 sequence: CASSAGGTSSYEQYF. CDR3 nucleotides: TGTGCCAGCAGCGCCGGGGGGACCAGCTCCTACGAGCAGTACTTC.

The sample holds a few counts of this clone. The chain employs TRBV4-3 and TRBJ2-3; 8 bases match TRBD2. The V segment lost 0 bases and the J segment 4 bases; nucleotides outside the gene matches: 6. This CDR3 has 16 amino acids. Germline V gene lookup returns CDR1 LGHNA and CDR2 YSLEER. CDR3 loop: CASSQDLAGGSDTQYF. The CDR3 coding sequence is TGCGCCAGCAGCCAAGATTTGGCGGGAGGTTCAGATACGCAGTATTTT.

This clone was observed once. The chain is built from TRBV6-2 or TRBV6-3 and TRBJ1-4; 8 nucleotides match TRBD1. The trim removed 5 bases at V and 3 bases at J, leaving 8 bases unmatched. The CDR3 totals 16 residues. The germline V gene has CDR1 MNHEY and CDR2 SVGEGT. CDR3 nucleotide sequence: TGTGCCAGCAGTCGCGGACAGGGTGTTGCTAATGAAAAACTGTTTTTT. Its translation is CASSRGQGVANEKLFF.

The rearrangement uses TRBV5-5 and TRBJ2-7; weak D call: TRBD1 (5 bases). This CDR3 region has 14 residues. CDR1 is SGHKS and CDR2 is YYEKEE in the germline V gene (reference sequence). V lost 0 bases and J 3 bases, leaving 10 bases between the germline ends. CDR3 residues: CASSLDAGRYEQYF. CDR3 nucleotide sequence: TGTGCCAGCAGCTTGGATGCAGGGCGCTACGAGCAGTACTTC.

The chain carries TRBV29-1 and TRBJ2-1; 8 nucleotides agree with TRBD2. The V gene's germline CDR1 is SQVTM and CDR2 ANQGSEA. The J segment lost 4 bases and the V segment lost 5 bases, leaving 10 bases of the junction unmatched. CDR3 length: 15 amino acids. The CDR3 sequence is CSVKSGTRAYNEQFF. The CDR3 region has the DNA TGCAGCGTTAAATCCGGGACTAGGGCTTACAATGAGCAGTTCTTC.

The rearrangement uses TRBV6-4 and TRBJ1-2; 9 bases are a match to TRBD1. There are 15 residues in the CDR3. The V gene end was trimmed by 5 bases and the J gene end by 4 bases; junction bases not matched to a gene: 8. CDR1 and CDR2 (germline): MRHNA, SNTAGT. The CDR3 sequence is CASSTGGPGGYGYTF. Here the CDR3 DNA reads TGTGCCAGCAGTACAGGGGGCCCAGGGGGCTATGGCTACACCTTC.

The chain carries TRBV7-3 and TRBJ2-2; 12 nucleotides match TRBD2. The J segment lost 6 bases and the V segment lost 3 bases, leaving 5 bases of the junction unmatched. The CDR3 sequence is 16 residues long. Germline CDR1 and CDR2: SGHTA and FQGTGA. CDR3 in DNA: TGTGCCAGCAGCTTCGGACTAGCGGGGTCTTCCGGGGAGCTGTTTTTT. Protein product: CASSFGLAGSSGELFF.

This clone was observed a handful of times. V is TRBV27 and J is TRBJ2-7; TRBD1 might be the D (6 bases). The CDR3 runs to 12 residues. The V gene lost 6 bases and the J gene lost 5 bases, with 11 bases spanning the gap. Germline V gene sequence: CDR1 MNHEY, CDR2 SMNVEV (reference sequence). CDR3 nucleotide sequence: TGTGCCAGCAGACGTCCAGGGGACGAGCAGTACTTC. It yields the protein CASRRPGDEQYF.

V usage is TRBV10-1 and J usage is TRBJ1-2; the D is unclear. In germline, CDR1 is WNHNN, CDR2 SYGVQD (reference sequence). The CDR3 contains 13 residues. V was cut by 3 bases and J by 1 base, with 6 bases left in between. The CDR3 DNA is TGCGCCAGCAGTGATGAGGGTAACTATGGCTACACCTTC. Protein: CASSDEGNYGYTF.

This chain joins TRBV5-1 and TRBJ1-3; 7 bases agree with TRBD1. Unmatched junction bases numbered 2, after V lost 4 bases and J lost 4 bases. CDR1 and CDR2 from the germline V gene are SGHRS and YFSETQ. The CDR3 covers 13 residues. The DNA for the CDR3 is TGCGCCAGCAGCGGGACAGCAGGAAACACCATATATTTT. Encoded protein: CASSGTAGNTIYF.